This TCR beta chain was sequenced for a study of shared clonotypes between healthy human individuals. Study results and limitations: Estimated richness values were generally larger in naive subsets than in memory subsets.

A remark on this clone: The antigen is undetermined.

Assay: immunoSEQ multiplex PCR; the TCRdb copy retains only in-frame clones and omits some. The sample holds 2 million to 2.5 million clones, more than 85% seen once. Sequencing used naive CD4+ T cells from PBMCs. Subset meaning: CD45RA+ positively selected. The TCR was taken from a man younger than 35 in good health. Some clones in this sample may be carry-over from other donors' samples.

CDR3 DNA: TGTGCCAGCAGTCTTGGGGGGTGGGGACAGGGCCTCCAAGAGACCCAGTACTTC. It yields the protein CASSLGGWGQGLQETQYF. The chain has TRBV28 and TRBJ2-5; 9 bases are shared with TRBD1. V was clipped by 5 bases and J by 1 base; unmatched bases: 14. Germline V gene lookup returns CDR1 MDHEN and CDR2 SYDVKM. This CDR3 is built from 18 residues.